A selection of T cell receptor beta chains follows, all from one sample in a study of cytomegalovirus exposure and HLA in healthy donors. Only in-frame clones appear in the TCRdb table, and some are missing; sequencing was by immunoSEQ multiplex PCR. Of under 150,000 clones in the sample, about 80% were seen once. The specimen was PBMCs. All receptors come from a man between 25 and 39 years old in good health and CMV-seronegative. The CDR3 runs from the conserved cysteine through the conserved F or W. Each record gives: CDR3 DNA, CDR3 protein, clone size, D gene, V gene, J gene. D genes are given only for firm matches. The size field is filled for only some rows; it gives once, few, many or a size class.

TGTGCCAGCAGTTTGGGACAGGGGGCTGGAAACACCATATATTTT	CASSLGQGAGNTIYF	.	TRBD1	TRBV28	TRBJ1-3
TGTGCCAGCAGTAACCGGGAACAAGAGACCCAGTACTTC	CASSNREQETQYF	.	.	TRBV27	TRBJ2-5
TGTGCCAGCAGCTTAAGACAGGGGTCGACTGAGACCCAGTACTTC	CASSLRQGSTETQYF	.	TRBD1	TRBV7-2	TRBJ2-5
TGTGCCAGCAGTGTTGTGACAGGAGGTACTGAAGCTTTCTTT	CASSVVTGGTEAFF	.	.	TRBV25-1	TRBJ1-1
TGTGCCAGCAGCCCCGGGACTAGCGGGGGAGAGACCCAGTACTTC	CASSPGTSGGETQYF	few	TRBD2	TRBV2	TRBJ2-5
TGCGCCAGCAGCTCACAGGTGGATGTGGGCTACACCTTC	CASSSQVDVGYTF	.	.	TRBV5-1	TRBJ1-2
TGTGCCAGCAGCGTAGTGGGCGGGGGAAATGAGCAGTTCTTC	CASSVVGGGNEQFF	.	TRBD2	TRBV9	TRBJ2-1
TGTGCCAGCAGTTCATCCCAGGGGCCTGGCTCCTACGAGCAGTACTTC	CASSSSQGPGSYEQYF	few	.	TRBV6-6	TRBJ2-7
TGTGCCATCAGTGAGAGGGTCAGGGACGAGCAGTACTTC	CAISERVRDEQYF	.	.	TRBV10-3	TRBJ2-7
TGCGCCAGCAGCGTCAGGACAGGGGGAGGGGAGACCCAGTACTTC	CASSVRTGGGETQYF	.	TRBD1	TRBV5-1	TRBJ2-5